The clone carrying this TCR beta chain came up a few times. In terms of age and location, participants ranged from about 18 to 90 years and lived in around 22 US areas. The CDR3 covers 15 residues. The V gene end was trimmed by 0 bases and the J gene end by 5 bases; junction bases not matched to a gene: 7. The germline CDR1 and CDR2 sequences are LGHNA and YNFKEQ. The record originates from a study of blood T cell repertoires in COVID-19. Measured with immunoSEQ multiplex PCR; TCRdb has only the in-frame clones, and not every one. The sample carries fewer than 350,000 clones, about 89% recorded once. The sequenced material came from PBMCs or T cells enriched from blood (not recorded which). The clonotype was recovered from a man in his fifties or sixties who had recovered from COVID-19. The V gene is TRBV4-2, the J gene TRBJ2-7, with TRBD1 matching 7 bases. The CDR3, as DNA: TGTGCCAGCAGCCAAGATGAGGGGGCTAGCAACGAGCAGTACTTC. Its translation is CASSQDEGASNEQYF.